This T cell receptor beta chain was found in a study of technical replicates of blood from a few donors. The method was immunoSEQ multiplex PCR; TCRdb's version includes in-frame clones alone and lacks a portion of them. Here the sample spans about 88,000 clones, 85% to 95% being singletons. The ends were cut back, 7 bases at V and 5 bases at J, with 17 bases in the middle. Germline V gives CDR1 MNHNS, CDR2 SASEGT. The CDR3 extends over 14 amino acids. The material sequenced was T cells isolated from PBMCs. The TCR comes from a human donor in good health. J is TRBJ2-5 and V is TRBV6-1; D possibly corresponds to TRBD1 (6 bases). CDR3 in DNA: TGTGCCAGCACCGAAGTGGGGGCGGCGGAGACCCAGTACTTC. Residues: CASTEVGAAETQYF.